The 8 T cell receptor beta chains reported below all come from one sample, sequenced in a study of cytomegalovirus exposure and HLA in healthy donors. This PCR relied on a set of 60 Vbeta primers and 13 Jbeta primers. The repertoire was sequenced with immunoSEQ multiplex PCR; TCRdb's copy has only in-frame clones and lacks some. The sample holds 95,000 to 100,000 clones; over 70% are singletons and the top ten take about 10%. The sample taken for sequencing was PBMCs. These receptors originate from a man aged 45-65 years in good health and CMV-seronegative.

In nucleotides, the CDR3 is TGTGCCAGCAGCTTAGAAGGGGGGACAGGATATTCACCCCTCCACTTT. It translates to CASSLEGGTGYSPLHF. The chain employs TRBV11-2 and TRBJ1-6; 8 nucleotides agree with TRBD1. Germline V CDR1 and CDR2: SGHAT, FQNNGV. V shed 0 bases and J 8 bases; nucleotides not matched to a gene: 6. CDR3 length equals 16 residues. Full variable domain (remainder filled in from reference TRBV11-2 and TRBJ1-6): EAGVAQSPRYKIIEKRQSVAFWCNPISGHATLYWYQQILGQGPKLLIQFQNNGVVDDSQLPKDRFSAERLKGVDSTLKIQPAKLEDSAVYLCASSLEGGTGYSPLHFGNGTRLTVT.

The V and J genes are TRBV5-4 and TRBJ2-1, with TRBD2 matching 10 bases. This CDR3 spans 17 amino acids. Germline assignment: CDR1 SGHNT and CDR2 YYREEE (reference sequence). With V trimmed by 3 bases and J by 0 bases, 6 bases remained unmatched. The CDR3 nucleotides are TGTGCCAGCAGCTCGGGACTAGCGTATAGCTCCTACAATGAGCAGTTCTTC. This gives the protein CASSSGLAYSSYNEQFF.

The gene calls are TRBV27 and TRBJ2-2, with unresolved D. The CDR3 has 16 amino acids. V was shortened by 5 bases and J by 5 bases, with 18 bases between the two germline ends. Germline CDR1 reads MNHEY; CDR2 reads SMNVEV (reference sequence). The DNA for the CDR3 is TGTGCCAGCAGTCCCCTCCTCCCAGAGCGAACCGGGGAGCTGTTTTTT. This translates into CASSPLLPERTGELFF.

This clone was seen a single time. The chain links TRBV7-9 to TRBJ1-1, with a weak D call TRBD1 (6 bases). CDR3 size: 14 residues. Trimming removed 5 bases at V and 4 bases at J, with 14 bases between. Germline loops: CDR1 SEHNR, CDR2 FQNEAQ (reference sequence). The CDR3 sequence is CASSPFLGATEAFF. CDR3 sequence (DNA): TGTGCCAGCAGCCCGTTCCTGGGGGCCACTGAAGCTTTCTTT. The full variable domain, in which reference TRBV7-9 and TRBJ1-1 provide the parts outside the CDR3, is DTGVSQNPRHKITKRGQNVTFRCDPISEHNRLYWYRQTLGQGPEFLTYFQNEAQLEKSRLLSDRFSAERPKGSFSTLEIQRTEQGDSAMYLCASSPFLGATEAFFGQGTRLTVV.

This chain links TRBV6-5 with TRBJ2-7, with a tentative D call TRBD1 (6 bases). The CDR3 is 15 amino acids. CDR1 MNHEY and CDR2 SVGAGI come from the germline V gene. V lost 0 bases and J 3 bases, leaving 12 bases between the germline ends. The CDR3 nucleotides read TGTGCCAGCAGTTACTCGAGGCAGGGGTTCTACGAGCAGTACTTC. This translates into CASSYSRQGFYEQYF.

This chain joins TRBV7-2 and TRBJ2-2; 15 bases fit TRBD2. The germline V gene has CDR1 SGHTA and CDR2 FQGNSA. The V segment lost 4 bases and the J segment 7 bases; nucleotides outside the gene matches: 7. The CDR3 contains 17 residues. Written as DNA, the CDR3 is TGTGCCAGCAGCTCCAAGGGACTAGCGGGGGGTTACGGGGAGCTGTTTTTT. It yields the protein CASSSKGLAGGYGELFF.

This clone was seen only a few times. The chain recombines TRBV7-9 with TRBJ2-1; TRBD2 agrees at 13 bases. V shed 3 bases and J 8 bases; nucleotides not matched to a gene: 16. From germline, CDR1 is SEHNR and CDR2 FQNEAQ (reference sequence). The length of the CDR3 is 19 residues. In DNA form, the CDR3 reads TGTGCCAGCAGCTTCCCCCCAACTAGCGGGAGGGCCCCTGAGTATGAGCAGTTCTTC. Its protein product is CASSFPPTSGRAPEYEQFF.

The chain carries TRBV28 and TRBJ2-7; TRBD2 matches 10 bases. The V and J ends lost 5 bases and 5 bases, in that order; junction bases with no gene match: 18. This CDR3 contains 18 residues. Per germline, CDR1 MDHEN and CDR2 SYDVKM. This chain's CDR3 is CASSLPRVAGGRADEQYF. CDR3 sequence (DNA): TGTGCCAGCAGTCTCCCAAGGGTAGCGGGGGGCCGTGCGGACGAGCAGTACTTC.